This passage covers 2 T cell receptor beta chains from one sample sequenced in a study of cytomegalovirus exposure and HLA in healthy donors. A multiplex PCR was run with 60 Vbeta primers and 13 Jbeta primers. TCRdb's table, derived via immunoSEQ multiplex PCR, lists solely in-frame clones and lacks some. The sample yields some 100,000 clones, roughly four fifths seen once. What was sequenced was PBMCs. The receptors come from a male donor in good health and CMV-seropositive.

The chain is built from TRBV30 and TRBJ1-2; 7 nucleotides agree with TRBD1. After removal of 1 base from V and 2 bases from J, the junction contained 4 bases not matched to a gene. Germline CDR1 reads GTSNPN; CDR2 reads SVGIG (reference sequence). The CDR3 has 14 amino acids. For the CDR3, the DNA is TGTGCCTGGAGTGGGCCACAGGGGAACTATGGCTACACCTTC. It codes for CAWSGPQGNYGYTF.

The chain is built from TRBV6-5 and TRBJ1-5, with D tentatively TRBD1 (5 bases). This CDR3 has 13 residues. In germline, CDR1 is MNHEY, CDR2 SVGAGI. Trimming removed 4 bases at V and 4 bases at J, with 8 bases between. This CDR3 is CASSWGRNQPQHF. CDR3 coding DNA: TGTGCCAGCAGTTGGGGGAGGAATCAGCCCCAGCATTTT.